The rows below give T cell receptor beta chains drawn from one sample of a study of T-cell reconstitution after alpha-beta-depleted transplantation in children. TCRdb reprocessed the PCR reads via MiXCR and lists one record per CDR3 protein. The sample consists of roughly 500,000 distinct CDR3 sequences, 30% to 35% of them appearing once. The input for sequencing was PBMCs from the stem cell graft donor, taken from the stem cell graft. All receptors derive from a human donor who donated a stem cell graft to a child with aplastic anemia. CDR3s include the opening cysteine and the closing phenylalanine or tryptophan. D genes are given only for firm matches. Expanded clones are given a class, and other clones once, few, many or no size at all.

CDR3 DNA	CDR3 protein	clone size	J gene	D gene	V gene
TGTGCCAGCTCACCAGTCAGTGGGGCAACTAATGAAAAACTGTTTTTT	CASSPVSGATNEKLFF	-	TRBJ1-4	-	TRBV18
TGCAGTGCTGGGACTAGCGGGAGTTTTCTGGAGACCCAGTACTTC	CSAGTSGSFLETQYF	few	TRBJ2-5	TRBD2	TRBV20-1
TGTGCCAGCAGTTTATTCTCGCCGAATCAAGAGACCCAGTACTTC	CASSLFSPNQETQYF	-	TRBJ2-5	-	TRBV12-3/TRBV12-4
TGTGCCAGCAGGGGACAGGGCTACAATGAGCAGTTCTTC	CASRGQGYNEQFF	few	TRBJ2-1	TRBD1	TRBV6-1
TGCAGCGTTGAAGTCCGGGGTAGGGGCACAGATACGCAGTATTTT	CSVEVRGRGTDTQYF	-	TRBJ2-3	-	TRBV29-1
TGCAGCGTTGCCCTCGAGTTGGGTTCACCCCTCCACTTT	CSVALELGSPLHF	-	TRBJ1-6	-	TRBV29-1
TGCAGTGCTAGGGACACTAACTATGGCTACACCTTC	CSARDTNYGYTF	few	TRBJ1-2	-	TRBV20-1
TGTGCCAGCAGCTTAGGGTTGCATGAGCAGTTCTTC	CASSLGLHEQFF	-	TRBJ2-1	-	TRBV11-2
TGTGCCTGGAGTGTAGGGGGCATCGCCGGGGAGCTGTTTTTT	CAWSVGGIAGELFF	once	TRBJ2-2	TRBD1	TRBV30
TGTGCCAGCAGTTATCTATCGGGGACAGGGAGGAATCAGCCCCAGCATTTT	CASSYLSGTGRNQPQHF	few	TRBJ1-5	TRBD1	TRBV6-5
TGTGCCAGCAGCTTTTTAGCGGGACGCACCGGGGAGCTGTTTTTT	CASSFLAGRTGELFF	-	TRBJ2-2	TRBD2	TRBV28
TGTGCCAGCAGGGGCCCTGCTAGGGACGGCTACACCTTC	CASRGPARDGYTF	-	TRBJ1-2	-	TRBV6-1
TGTGCCAGCAGCTTAGACGTGGGGCTAAAAAGCGGGAGCAGTTCCTACAATGAGCAGTTCTTC	CASSLDVGLKSGSSSYNEQFF	-	TRBJ2-1	TRBD2	TRBV11-1
TGTGCCAGCTCACCACCAGGGATGTCCACAGATACGCAGTATTTT	CASSPPGMSTDTQYF	-	TRBJ2-3	-	TRBV18
TGTGCCAGCAGCCTGGCGGCTCGAGTGGGTGGCTACACCTTC	CASSLAARVGGYTF	-	TRBJ1-2	-	TRBV7-9
TGTGCCAGCAGCTTAGCGGGACAGGGACGCAATGAGCAGTTCTTC	CASSLAGQGRNEQFF	few	TRBJ2-1	TRBD1	TRBV5-6
TGTGCCAGCAGACCCGGGACAGGGAACTATGGCTACACCTTC	CASRPGTGNYGYTF	many	TRBJ1-2	TRBD1	TRBV12-3/TRBV12-4
TGTGCCACCAGTGACCCCTCCGGTGCCTCCTCCTACAATGAGCAGTTCTTC	CATSDPSGASSYNEQFF	few	TRBJ2-1	-	TRBV24-1
TGTGCCAGCAGGACCCGCAGGGGCAATCAGCCCCAGCATTTT	CASRTRRGNQPQHF	-	TRBJ1-5	-	TRBV25-1
TGTGCCAGCAGTTACTCCGGGACTGCGTGGCCCCAGCATTTT	CASSYSGTAWPQHF	-	TRBJ1-5	-	TRBV6-5
TGCGCCAGCAGCTCGGGCAGGGGGGAATATGGCTACACCTTC	CASSSGRGEYGYTF	-	TRBJ1-2	TRBD1	TRBV5-1
TGTGCCAGCAGGGAGAGGACAGGCAGAGTCTATGGCTACACCTTC	CASRERTGRVYGYTF	few	TRBJ1-2	TRBD1	TRBV6-2/TRBV6-3
TGTGCCAGCACCCGAGGACAAGCCAAAAACATTCAGTACTTC	CASTRGQAKNIQYF	-	TRBJ2-4	-	TRBV7-9
TGTGCCAGCAGCTCCGAACCCAGTAGAGAGACCCAGTACTTC	CASSSEPSRETQYF	few	TRBJ2-5	-	TRBV7-2
TGTGCCAGCAGCTTGCGATACCCGACAGACTCTAGCAATCAGCCCCAGCATTTT	CASSLRYPTDSSNQPQHF	once	TRBJ1-5	-	TRBV5-5
TGTGCCTGGGGAGGGCTAGCGGGAGTTCATACCGGGGAGCTGTTTTTT	CAWGGLAGVHTGELFF	few	TRBJ2-2	TRBD2	TRBV30
TGTGCCAGCAGTTTGGGTACGGAAAGCGGAAGCAATCAGCCCCAGCATTTT	CASSLGTESGSNQPQHF	-	TRBJ1-5	-	TRBV12-3/TRBV12-4
TGCAGTGCTAGAGTCCACGGCGGGGAGGAAAAACTGTTTTTT	CSARVHGGEEKLFF	few	TRBJ1-4	-	TRBV20-1
TGCAGCGTTGGCGACAGGACTGGAAACACCATATATTTT	CSVGDRTGNTIYF	-	TRBJ1-3	-	TRBV29-1
TGTGCCAGCTCACCACCGTTGACAGGGGGCTATGGCTACACCTTC	CASSPPLTGGYGYTF	-	TRBJ1-2	TRBD1	TRBV18
TGTGCCAGCAGTTTATCGATAAGCATCTTGGGGGGGGCAGGAGGCTACACCTTC	CASSLSISILGGAGGYTF	few	TRBJ1-2	-	TRBV27
TGTGCCATCAGCTTGGGAGGGGGCAGGAGCTCCTACAATGAGCAGTTCTTC	CAISLGGGRSSYNEQFF	-	TRBJ2-1	-	TRBV5-4
TGTGCCAGCGTGGACGGCGGCTCCTACGAGCAGTACTTC	CASVDGGSYEQYF	few	TRBJ2-7	-	TRBV7-9
TGTGCCATCAGTGAGTTAGCGGGAGGAAGCACAGATACGCAGTATTTT	CAISELAGGSTDTQYF	few	TRBJ2-3	TRBD2	TRBV10-3
TGTGCCAGCAGCGTGTCGGGGGGAGACGGGGTCACTGAAGCTTTCTTT	CASSVSGGDGVTEAFF	many	TRBJ1-1	-	TRBV6-4
TGTGCCAGCAGTTTCGGTTCTGCACCGGGGGGCACAGATACGCAGTATTTT	CASSFGSAPGGTDTQYF	-	TRBJ2-3	-	TRBV27
TGTGCCATCAGTGAGTCGAGCGTTCAGTATTTT	CAISESSVQYF	-	TRBJ2-3	-	TRBV10-3
TGTGCCAGCAGCACGACAGGGCCCGCTGGCTACACCTTC	CASSTTGPAGYTF	-	TRBJ1-2	TRBD1	TRBV6-1
TGTGCCAGCAGTAAGACAGGGCCGAACACTGAAGCTTTCTTT	CASSKTGPNTEAFF	-	TRBJ1-1	TRBD1	TRBV7-2
TGTGCCACCAATTGGGGACAAGGTCAGGAGACCCAGTACTTC	CATNWGQGQETQYF	-	TRBJ2-5	-	TRBV10-3
TGCAGCGTTGTGGGCAACAGGGATCCACGCCATGGCTACACCTTC	CSVVGNRDPRHGYTF	once	TRBJ1-2	-	TRBV29-1
TGTGCCAGCAGCTTAAGGGCTAGCGGGTACACAGATACGCAGTATTTT	CASSLRASGYTDTQYF	few	TRBJ2-3	TRBD2	TRBV7-2
TGTGCCAGCAGTTTCGCGGACAGGGAAAATTCACCCCTCCACTTT	CASSFADRENSPLHF	few	TRBJ1-6	TRBD1	TRBV12-3/TRBV12-4
TGTGCCAGCAGCCCAGAGTGGAGTGGGACAGGGTCCGAGCAGTACTTC	CASSPEWSGTGSEQYF	-	TRBJ2-7	TRBD1	TRBV9
TGTGCCAGCAGCGGAGAGAACTATGGCTACACCTTC	CASSGENYGYTF	few	TRBJ1-2	-	TRBV12-3/TRBV12-4
TGTGCCAGCAGTTCGCCGGACAGGGGAGTAGACACTGAAGCTTTCTTT	CASSSPDRGVDTEAFF	few	TRBJ1-1	TRBD1	TRBV12-3/TRBV12-4
TGCAGTGCAACCCATGGTAGAATACTCTACAATGAGCAGTTCTTC	CSATHGRILYNEQFF	few	TRBJ2-1	-	TRBV20-1
TGTGCCAGCAGCTTGGGACTATACAACAATGAGCAGTTCTTC	CASSLGLYNNEQFF	few	TRBJ2-1	TRBD2	TRBV7-7
TGTGCCAGCAGTTCAACAGGGGGCGCCCGTGAGCAGTTCTTC	CASSSTGGAREQFF	-	TRBJ2-1	TRBD1	TRBV12-3/TRBV12-4
TGTGCCAGCAGTTCCGTAGCGGGAGAGGCAGAGACCCAGTACTTC	CASSSVAGEAETQYF	-	TRBJ2-5	TRBD2	TRBV27
TGCAGTGCCGGAGGACAGGGTGGGATTGAAGCTTTCTTT	CSAGGQGGIEAFF	few	TRBJ1-1	TRBD1	TRBV20-1
TGTGCCAGCAGCCCGAGATCTCTAGCGGTGAGCACAGATACGCAGTATTTT	CASSPRSLAVSTDTQYF	-	TRBJ2-3	TRBD2	TRBV4-2
TGCAGCGTAGGGGACAGGAGATCTAACTATGGCTACACCTTC	CSVGDRRSNYGYTF	few	TRBJ1-2	TRBD1	TRBV29-1
TGCAGCGTTACCGGGACAGGTAACTCCTACAATGAGCAGTTCTTC	CSVTGTGNSYNEQFF	-	TRBJ2-1	TRBD1	TRBV29-1
TGCGCCAGCAGCCAAGATGGTGCTCCTTCAGATACGCAGTATTTT	CASSQDGAPSDTQYF	few	TRBJ2-3	-	TRBV4-3